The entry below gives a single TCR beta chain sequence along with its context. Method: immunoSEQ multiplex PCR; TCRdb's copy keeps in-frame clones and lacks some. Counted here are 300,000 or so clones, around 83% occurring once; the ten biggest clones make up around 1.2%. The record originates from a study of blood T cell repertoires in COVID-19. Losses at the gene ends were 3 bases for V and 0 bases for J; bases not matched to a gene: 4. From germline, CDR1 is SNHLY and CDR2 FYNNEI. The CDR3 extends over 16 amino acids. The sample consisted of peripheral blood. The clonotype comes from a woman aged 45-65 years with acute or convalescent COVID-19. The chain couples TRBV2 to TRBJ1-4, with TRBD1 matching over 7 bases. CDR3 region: CASSDGDSATNEKLFF. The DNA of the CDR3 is TGTGCCAGCAGTGATGGGGACAGTGCAACTAATGAAAAACTGTTTTTT.